The rows below give T cell receptor beta chains drawn from one sample of a study of beta chain features in type 1 diabetes. Some clones are missing from TCRdb's copy, which holds only in-frame ones; the method was immunoSEQ multiplex PCR. Of a few hundred thousand clones in the sample, roughly 17% were seen once. Material: naive CD4+ T cells from blood. All receptors come from a man aged 30 to 45 with type 1 diabetes. CDR3s include the opening cysteine and the closing phenylalanine or tryptophan. Rows give clone size only sometimes, using once, few, many, or a class for an expanded clone.

V gene	J gene	clone size	CDR3 protein
TRBV29-1	TRBJ2-3	-	CSGAARNTDTQYF
TRBV30	TRBJ2-7	few	CAWSVQPGRYEQYF
TRBV29-1	TRBJ2-3	few	CSAGADTQYF
TRBV9	TRBJ2-7	few	CASSVGTLSYEQYF
TRBV29-1	TRBJ2-1	few	CSVPLRDSPSEQFF
TRBV9	TRBJ2-2	few	CASSSDREGTGELFF
TRBV27	TRBJ2-5	few	CASRQREETQYF
TRBV14	TRBJ2-5	-	CASSPDRIGRYF
TRBV9	TRBJ1-2	few	CASSVGRKGRYGYTF
TRBV28	TRBJ2-1	few	CASSPSGSYNEQFF
TRBV20-1	TRBJ1-2	few	CSARGSGGYTF
TRBV7-2	TRBJ2-1	-	CASSSAVGSYNEQFF
TRBV25-1	TRBJ2-7	-	CASRDPSSYEQYF
TRBV30	TRBJ2-2	few	CAWSVRSGSYTGELFF
TRBV10-2	TRBJ2-1	-	CASNLNNEQFF
TRBV29-1	TRBJ2-6	-	CSVEGAGANVLTF
TRBV30	TRBJ1-5	few	CAWSRQDDQPQHF
TRBV5-1	TRBJ2-7	-	CASSGSGSYEQYF
TRBV7-9	TRBJ2-5	-	CASSLETKTQYF
TRBV29-1	TRBJ1-3	few	CSVYRGSTIYF
TRBV5-4	TRBJ1-2	few	CASSSDSYGYTF
TRBV7-2	TRBJ2-7	few	CASSPLGTGGNEQYF
TRBV7-2	TRBJ1-4	-	CASRSTFATNEKLFF
TRBV29-1	TRBJ2-1	few	CSAARLAGPAYNEQFF
TRBV29-1	TRBJ1-1	-	CSVCSMMNTEAFF
TRBV11-2	TRBJ2-5	few	CASSPGDLETQYF
TRBV18	TRBJ2-1	-	CASSATSGSSNEQFF
TRBV7-2	TRBJ2-1	few	CASSLWTGTYSYNEQFF
TRBV2	TRBJ2-3	few	CASSAQGATDTQYF
TRBV7-6	TRBJ2-1	few	CASSAYNEQFF
TRBV27	TRBJ2-1	-	CASSLSILVAPYNEQFF
TRBV9	TRBJ2-5	few	CASSVGGSETQYF
TRBV4-3	TRBJ2-7	-	CASSQGYTGGPYEQYF
TRBV19	TRBJ2-1	-	CASKATDRSYNEQFF
TRBV9	TRBJ2-7	few	CASSARLAGGPEQYF